Detailed here is one TCR beta chain. The target antigen is unknown. Germline V gives CDR1 LGHDT, CDR2 YNNKEL (reference sequence). V lost 4 bases to trimming and J lost 0 bases, with 15 bases between them. The CDR3 covers 16 residues. The authors produced cDNA by 5'RACE using 10-nucleotide random UMIs. TCRdb re-derived calls from the 5' RACE reads in MiXCR, one entry per CDR3 protein. Counted here are about 10,000 distinct CDR3 sequences, around 21% occurring once; the ten biggest clones make up roughly 13%. This record belongs to a study of neurological immune-mediated disorders. The sorted libraries drew on 950,000 to 1,000,000 T cells that were CD4+ or CD8+. Findings and caveats of the study: Private repertoires in all groups were suggested by the finding that expanded clones across subjects shared no CDR3 amino acid sequences.

This clonotype originated in a woman between 40 and 55 years old with multiple sclerosis. The chain is built from TRBV3-1 and TRBJ1-2; tentative D call: TRBD1 (6 bases). Sample: CD8+ T cells from blood. The chain's CDR3 is CASSPNPGGPNYGYTF. The CDR3, as DNA: TGTGCCAGCAGCCCTAACCCGGGGGGCCCTAACTATGGCTACACCTTC.